These T cell receptor beta chains were read from a single sample in a study of blood T cell repertoires in COVID-19. Here immunoSEQ multiplex PCR was the method, and the copy in TCRdb shows in-frame clones only, minus some. Among under 85,000 clones, approximately 80% were seen once, and the ten largest hold around 7%. Sequencing was performed on peripheral blood. These receptor sequences come from a man between 25 and 39 years old with COVID-19, enrolled during active disease. The CDR3 runs from the conserved cysteine through the conserved F or W. The D gene is left open where the match is weak. The size entry is marked missing in some rows and otherwise reads once, few, many or a size class.

TRBV6-2/TRBV6-3	TRBD2	TRBJ2-1	-	CASSPPGAGGSYNEQFF	TGTGCCAGCAGCCCCCCAGGAGCGGGGGGGTCCTACAATGAGCAGTTCTTC
TRBV7-9	-	TRBJ1-1	-	CASSLVPGNTEAFF	TGTGCCAGCAGCTTAGTTCCGGGGAACACTGAAGCTTTCTTT
TRBV3-1/TRBV3-2	-	TRBJ2-5	-	CASSQAGVPETQYF	TGTGCCAGCAGCCAAGCGGGGGTTCCAGAGACCCAGTACTTC
TRBV6-6	TRBD2	TRBJ2-5	-	CASRLTSGSGKETQYF	TGTGCCAGCAGGCTGACTAGCGGGAGTGGGAAAGAGACCCAGTACTTC
TRBV27	TRBD1	TRBJ1-6	few	CASSFGVTGGTPLHF	TGTGCCAGCAGTTTCGGGGTGACAGGGGGGACACCCCTCCACTTT
TRBV10-3	-	TRBJ1-1	-	CAISERQGNTEAFF	TGTGCCATCAGTGAGAGGCAGGGGAACACTGAAGCTTTCTTT
TRBV12-5	-	TRBJ2-5	-	CASGLSYQETQYF	TGTGCTAGTGGCCTATCGTACCAAGAGACCCAGTACTTC
TRBV13	-	TRBJ2-2	-	CASNRGNTGELFF	TGTGCCAGTAATCGGGGGAACACCGGGGAGCTGTTTTTT
TRBV9	-	TRBJ2-3	-	CASSVGGLWTDTQYF	TGTGCCAGCAGCGTAGGGGGACTCTGGACAGATACGCAGTATTTT
TRBV18	TRBD1	TRBJ2-2	-	CASSVDRGNTGELFF	TGTGCCAGCTCAGTCGACAGGGGGAACACCGGGGAGCTGTTTTTT
TRBV3-1/TRBV3-2	-	TRBJ1-3	once	CASSLTGTSGNTIYF	TGTGCCAGCAGCCTTACAGGGACCTCTGGAAACACCATATATTTT
TRBV11-2	TRBD1	TRBJ2-7	few	CASSSTMGQGAFIFYEQYF	TGTGCCAGCAGCTCTACCATGGGACAGGGGGCGTTCATCTTCTACGAGCAGTACTTC
TRBV3-1/TRBV3-2	TRBD2	TRBJ2-1	-	CASSPGLAGPNEQFF	TGTGCCAGCAGCCCAGGACTAGCGGGACCTAATGAGCAGTTCTTC
TRBV9	TRBD2	TRBJ2-3	-	CASSGAAGGLADTQYF	TGTGCCAGCAGCGGGGCCGCGGGAGGGCTGGCAGATACGCAGTATTTT
TRBV19	-	TRBJ1-5	-	CASSISSGQSYSNQPQHF	TGTGCCAGTAGTATTTCATCCGGACAGTCTTATAGCAATCAGCCCCAGCATTTT